Sequencing of this T cell receptor beta chain was carried out in a study of T cell changes during pregnancy in multiple sclerosis. TCRdb's table, derived via immunoSEQ multiplex PCR, lists solely in-frame clones and lacks some. The sample records tens of thousands of clones, 90% to 95% being singletons. The sample in question was peripheral blood, obtained in the second trimester of pregnancy. This clonotype was obtained from a female donor in good health, enrolled as a control in a pregnancy study.

CDR3: CASSEATGGNSPLHF. The CDR3 coding sequence is TGTGCCAGCAGTGAAGCCACTGGAGGCAATTCACCCCTCCACTTT. This rearrangement joins TRBV2 to TRBJ1-6; D is unresolved. CDR1 is SNHLY and CDR2 is FYNNEI in the germline V gene. V was shortened by 0 bases and J by 7 bases, with 10 bases between the two germline ends. The CDR3 covers 15 residues.